The clone carrying this T cell receptor (beta chain) appeared a few times. Its matching antigen is unknown. This specimen belongs to a study of early T cells in non-severe SARS-CoV-2 infection. Study-wide points: VDJdb-based annotation leaned toward anti-spike CD8 responses and missed private and CD4 specificities.

Individual cDNA molecules were tagged with unique molecular identifiers. TCRdb itself ran the 5' RACE reads through MiXCR, one entry per CDR3 protein. The profile shows some 75,000 distinct CDR3 sequences, around 13% of them singletons. This clonotype was sampled from an adult who was a healthcare worker with PCR-confirmed SARS-CoV-2 infection or an uninfected control (not recorded which). Sequenced input: whole blood.

The DNA for the CDR3 is TGTGCCAGCAGTTCAAGGACAGGGTCGGATACGCAGTATTTT. It encodes CASSSRTGSDTQYF. The V call is TRBV13, the J call TRBJ2-3, with TRBD1 matching 8 bases. After removal of 6 bases from V and 6 bases from J, the junction contained 8 bases not matched to a gene. The V gene's germline CDR1 is PRHDT and CDR2 FYEKMQ (reference sequence). The CDR3 is made up of 14 amino acids. Variable domain in full (rest from reference TRBV13 and TRBJ2-3): AAGVIQSPRHLIKEKRETATLKCYPIPRHDTVYWYQQGPGQDPQFLISFYEKMQSDKGSIPDRFSAQQFSDYHSELNMSSLELGDSALYFCASSSRTGSDTQYFGPGTRLTVL.